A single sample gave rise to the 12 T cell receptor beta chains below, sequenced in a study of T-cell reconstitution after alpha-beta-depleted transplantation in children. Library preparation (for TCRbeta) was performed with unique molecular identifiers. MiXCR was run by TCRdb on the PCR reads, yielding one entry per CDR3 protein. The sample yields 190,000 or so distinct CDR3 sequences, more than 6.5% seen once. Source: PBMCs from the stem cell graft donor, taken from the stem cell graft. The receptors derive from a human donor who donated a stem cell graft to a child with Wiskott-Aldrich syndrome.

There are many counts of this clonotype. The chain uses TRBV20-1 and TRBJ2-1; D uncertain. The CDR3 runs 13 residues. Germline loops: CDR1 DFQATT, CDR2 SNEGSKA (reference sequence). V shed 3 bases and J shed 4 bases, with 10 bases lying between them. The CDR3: CSASSDLYNEQFF. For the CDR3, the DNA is TGCAGTGCTAGCTCGGACCTGTACAATGAGCAGTTCTTC.

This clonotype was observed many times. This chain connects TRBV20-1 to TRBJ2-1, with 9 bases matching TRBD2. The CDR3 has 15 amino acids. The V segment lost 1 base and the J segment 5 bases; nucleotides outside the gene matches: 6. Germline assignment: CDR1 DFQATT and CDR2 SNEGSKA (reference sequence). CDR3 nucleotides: TGCAGTGCTAGAGCTCAGCCTAGCGGGGACAATGAGCAGTTCTTC. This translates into CSARAQPSGDNEQFF.

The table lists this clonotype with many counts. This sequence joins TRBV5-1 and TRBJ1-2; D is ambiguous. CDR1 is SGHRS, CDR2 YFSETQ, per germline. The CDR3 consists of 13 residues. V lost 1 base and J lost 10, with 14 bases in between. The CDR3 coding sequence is TGCGCCAGCAGCTTGTCGGCAGGCCGACACTACACCTTC. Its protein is CASSLSAGRHYTF.

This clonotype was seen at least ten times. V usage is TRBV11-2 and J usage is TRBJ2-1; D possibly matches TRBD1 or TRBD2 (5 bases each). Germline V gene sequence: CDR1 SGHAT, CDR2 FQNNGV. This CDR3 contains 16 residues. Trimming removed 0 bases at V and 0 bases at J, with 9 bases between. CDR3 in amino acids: CASSLEWDPSYNEQFF. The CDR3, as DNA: TGTGCCAGCAGCTTAGAATGGGACCCCTCCTACAATGAGCAGTTCTTC. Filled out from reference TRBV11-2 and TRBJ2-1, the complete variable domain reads EAGVAQSPRYKIIEKRQSVAFWCNPISGHATLYWYQQILGQGPKLLIQFQNNGVVDDSQLPKDRFSAERLKGVDSTLKIQPAKLEDSAVYLCASSLEWDPSYNEQFFGPGTRLTVL.

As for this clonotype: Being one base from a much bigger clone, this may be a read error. The CDR3 region is CANSLGLAADTQYF. Here the CDR3 DNA reads TGTGCCAACAGCTTAGGGCTAGCAGCAGATACGCAGTATTTT. The V call is TRBV5-6, the J call TRBJ2-3; the D gene is possibly TRBD2 (5 bases). The CDR3 extends over 14 amino acids. Germline lookup yields CDR1 SGHDT and CDR2 YYEEEE.

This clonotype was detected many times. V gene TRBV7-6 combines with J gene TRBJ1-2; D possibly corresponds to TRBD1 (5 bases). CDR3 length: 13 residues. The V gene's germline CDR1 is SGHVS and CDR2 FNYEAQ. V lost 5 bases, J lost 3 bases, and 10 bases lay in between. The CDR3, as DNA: TGTGCCAGCAGCCTCTCGACAGACTATGGCTACACCTTC. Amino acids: CASSLSTDYGYTF.

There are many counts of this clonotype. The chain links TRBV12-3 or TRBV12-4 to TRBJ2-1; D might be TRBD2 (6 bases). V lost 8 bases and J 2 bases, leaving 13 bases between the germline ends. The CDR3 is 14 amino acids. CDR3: CASSFPGAYNEQFF. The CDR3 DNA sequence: TGTGCCAGCTCTTTCCCGGGAGCCTACAATGAGCAGTTCTTC.

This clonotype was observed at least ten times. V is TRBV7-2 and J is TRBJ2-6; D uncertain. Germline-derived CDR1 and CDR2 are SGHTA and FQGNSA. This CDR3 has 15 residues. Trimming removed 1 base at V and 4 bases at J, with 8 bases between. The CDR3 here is CASSLEVAGANVLTF. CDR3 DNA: TGTGCCAGCAGCTTAGAGGTGGCAGGGGCCAACGTCCTGACTTTC.

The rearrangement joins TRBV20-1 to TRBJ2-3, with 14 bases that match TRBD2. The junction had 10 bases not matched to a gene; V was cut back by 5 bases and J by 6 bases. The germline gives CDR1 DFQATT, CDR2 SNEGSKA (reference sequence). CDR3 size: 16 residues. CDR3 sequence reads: CSAPIGTSGSRDTQYF. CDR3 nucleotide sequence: TGCAGTGCTCCGATCGGGACTAGCGGGAGTAGGGATACGCAGTATTTT.

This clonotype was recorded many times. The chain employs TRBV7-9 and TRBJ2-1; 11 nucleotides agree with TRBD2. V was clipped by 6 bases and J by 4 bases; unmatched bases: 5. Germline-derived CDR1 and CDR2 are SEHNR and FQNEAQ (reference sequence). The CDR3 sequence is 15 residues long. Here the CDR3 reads CASRPLAGEYNEQFF. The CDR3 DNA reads TGTGCCAGCAGACCACTAGCGGGAGAGTACAATGAGCAGTTCTTC. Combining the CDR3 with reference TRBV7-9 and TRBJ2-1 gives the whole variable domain DTGVSQNPRHKITKRGQNVTFRCDPISEHNRLYWYRQTLGQGPEFLTYFQNEAQLEKSRLLSDRFSAERPKGSFSTLEIQRTEQGDSAMYLCASRPLAGEYNEQFFGPGTRLTVL.

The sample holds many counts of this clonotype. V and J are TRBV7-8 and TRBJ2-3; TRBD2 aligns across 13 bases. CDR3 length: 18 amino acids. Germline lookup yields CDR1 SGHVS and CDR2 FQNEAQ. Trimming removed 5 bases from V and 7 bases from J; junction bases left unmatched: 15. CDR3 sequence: CASSQGLELAGGPYTQYF. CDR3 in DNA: TGTGCCAGCAGCCAAGGGTTGGAACTAGCGGGGGGGCCTTATACGCAGTATTTT.

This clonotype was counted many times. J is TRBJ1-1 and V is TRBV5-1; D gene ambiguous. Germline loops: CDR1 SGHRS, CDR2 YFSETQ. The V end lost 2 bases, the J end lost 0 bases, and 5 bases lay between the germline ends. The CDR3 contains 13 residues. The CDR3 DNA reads TGCGCCAGCAGCTTTCTGCTGAACACTGAAGCTTTCTTT. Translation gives CASSFLLNTEAFF. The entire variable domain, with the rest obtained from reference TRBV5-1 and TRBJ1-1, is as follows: KAGVTQTPRYLIKTRGQQVTLSCSPISGHRSVSWYQQTPGQGLQFLFEYFSETQRNKGNFPGRFSGRQFSNSRSEMNVSTLELGDSALYLCASSFLLNTEAFFGQGTRLTVV.